This entry lists 10 T cell receptor beta chains sequenced from one sample in a study of T cell responses to AZD1222 COVID-19 vaccine. The protocol was immunoSEQ multiplex PCR, while the TCRdb copy is restricted to in-frame clones and leaves out a portion. The table includes approximately 82,000 clones, 90% detected once. The input for sequencing was peripheral blood, taken on day 0 of AZD1222 vaccination. The receptors shown here come from an adult in good health.

V usage is TRBV5-6 and J usage is TRBJ2-1; no clear D. The CDR3 loop spans 15 amino acids. V was shortened by 0 bases and J by 5 bases, with 12 bases between the two germline ends. The V gene's germline CDR1 is SGHDT and CDR2 YYEEEE. As DNA, the CDR3 is TGTGCCAGCAGCTTGGGTTCAAGGATTGACAATGAGCAGTTCTTC. It is translated as CASSLGSRIDNEQFF.

V and J are TRBV7-9 and TRBJ1-6; a weak D match, TRBD1 (5 bases). Germline CDR1 is SEHNR and CDR2 is FQNEAQ (reference sequence). Deletions cut 6 bases from V and 2 bases from J, with 14 bases between. CDR3 size: 16 residues. The DNA of the CDR3 is TGTGCCAGCAGTTCTACCGGGGCCGCCTATAATTCACCCCTCCACTTT. It is translated as CASSSTGAAYNSPLHF.

J is TRBJ2-3 and V is TRBV5-4; possible D gene TRBD1, 6 bases. Germline values: CDR1 SGHNT, CDR2 YYREEE (reference sequence). The CDR3 consists of 14 residues. The ends were cut back, 5 bases at V and 1 base at J, with 11 bases in the middle. The CDR3 region has the DNA TGTGCCAGCAGTGTGGACAGCCGCACAGATACGCAGTATTTT. This encodes CASSVDSRTDTQYF.

The genes are TRBV11-2 and TRBJ2-7; 9 bases match TRBD1. Germline-derived CDR1 and CDR2 are SGHAT and FQNNGV. Trimming took 8 bases from V and 0 from J; bases not matched to a gene: 5. This CDR3 contains 14 residues. The CDR3 bases are TGTGCCAGCGGAAGGGACAGGGACTCCTACGAGCAGTACTTC. Its protein product is CASGRDRDSYEQYF.

The chain uses TRBV4-2 and TRBJ1-5, with 7 bases lining up with TRBD1. CDR3 size: 18 residues. The germline V gene encodes CDR1 LGHNA and CDR2 YNFKEQ. Trimming took 2 bases from V and 2 from J; bases not matched to a gene: 12. Written as DNA, the CDR3 is TGTGCCAGCAGCCAAATCATCGCAGGGGGAGTAGGCAATCAGCCCCAGCATTTT. The encoded protein is CASSQIIAGGVGNQPQHF.

The rearrangement joins TRBV6-5 to TRBJ1-5; possibly TRBD1 for D (6 bases). This CDR3 is built from 15 residues. V dropped 6 bases and J dropped 6 bases, with 18 bases sitting between them. The germline gives CDR1 MNHEY, CDR2 SVGAGI. The CDR3 sequence is CASSPTDRWGQPQHF. The DNA of the CDR3 is TGTGCCAGCAGCCCCACGGACAGATGGGGTCAGCCCCAGCATTTT.

J is TRBJ1-1 and V is TRBV11-3; no clear D gene. Germline CDR1 and CDR2: SGHNT and YENEEA. This CDR3 has 12 amino acids. Between the trimmed V and J ends, which lost 2 bases and 4 bases, there was a span of 5 bases. The CDR3 loop is CASSLRSTEAFF. The CDR3 nucleotides are TGTGCCAGCAGCTTAAGGAGCACTGAAGCTTTCTTT.

This chain connects TRBV28 to TRBJ1-5; weak D call: TRBD1 (6 bases). Trimming removed 9 bases from V and 3 bases from J, with 15 bases in between. The CDR3 spans 14 residues. Germline CDR1 and CDR2: MDHEN and SYDVKM. The CDR3 DNA is TGTGCCAGTTACAGGGCCGAACACAATCAGCCCCAGCATTTT. It is translated as CASYRAEHNQPQHF.

J is TRBJ2-7 and V is TRBV7-9; TRBD2 might be the D (6 bases). V was shortened by 5 bases and J by 4 bases, with 9 bases between the two germline ends. This CDR3 is built from 12 residues. Germline lookup yields CDR1 SEHNR and CDR2 FQNEAQ (reference sequence). The CDR3, as DNA: TGTGCCAGCAGCCCTGGGAGGTACGAGCAGTACTTC. Translated: CASSPGRYEQYF. The whole variable domain, remainder taken from reference TRBV7-9 and TRBJ2-7, is DTGVSQNPRHKITKRGQNVTFRCDPISEHNRLYWYRQTLGQGPEFLTYFQNEAQLEKSRLLSDRFSAERPKGSFSTLEIQRTEQGDSAMYLCASSPGRYEQYFGPGTRLTVT.

The rearrangement joins TRBV11-3 to TRBJ2-1, with TRBD1 as a possible D gene (5 bases). This CDR3 comprises 15 residues. Trimming stripped 2 bases from V and 3 bases from J, with 11 bases between. Germline CDR1 SGHNT, CDR2 YENEEA. The CDR3 nucleotides are TGTGCCAGCAGCTTATATTCGACAGACTACAATGAGCAGTTCTTC. Its protein is CASSLYSTDYNEQFF.